This T cell receptor beta chain stems from a study of blood T cell repertoires in COVID-19. For the study at large: Both acute and convalescent COVID-19 samples were obtained from the United States, Italy and Spain. T cells, B-cell-depleted T cells, or PBMCs provided the cDNA or gDNA that served as material.

In the authors' methods: Amplification with reference gene primers provided the estimates of nucleated cell counts. TCRdb's copy holds only in-frame clones and misses some; the assay was immunoSEQ multiplex PCR. That table furnishes V, J and clone size, whereas the DNA furnished D and trimming. The sample holds approximately 190,000 clones, around 80% seen once. Per the germline V gene, CDR1 is SGHRS and CDR2 is YFSETQ. Trimming cost V 4 bases and J 4 bases; bases outside gene matches: 4. The length of the CDR3 is 14 residues. The table lists this clone with a count of one. Sequences were obtained from peripheral blood. The sequence was collected from a man between 60 and 75 years old with acute or convalescent COVID-19. The chain combines TRBV5-1 with TRBJ1-1; 10 nucleotides match TRBD1. DNA of the CDR3: TGCGCCAGCAGCGGGACAGGGGACATCACTGAAGCTTTCTTT. This translates into CASSGTGDITEAFF.